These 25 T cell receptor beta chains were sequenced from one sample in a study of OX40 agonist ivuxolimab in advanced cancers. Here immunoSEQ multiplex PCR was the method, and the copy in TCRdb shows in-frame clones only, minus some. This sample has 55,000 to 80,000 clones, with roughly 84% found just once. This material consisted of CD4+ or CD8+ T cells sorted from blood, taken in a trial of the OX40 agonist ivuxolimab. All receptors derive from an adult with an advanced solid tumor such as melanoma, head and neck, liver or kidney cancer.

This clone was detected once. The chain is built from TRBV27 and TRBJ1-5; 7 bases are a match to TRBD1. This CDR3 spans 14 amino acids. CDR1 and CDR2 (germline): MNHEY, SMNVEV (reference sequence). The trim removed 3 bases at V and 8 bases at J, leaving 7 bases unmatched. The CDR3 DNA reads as TGTGCCAGCAGTTTCACGACAGGGAATAAGCCCCAGCATTTT. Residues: CASSFTTGNKPQHF.

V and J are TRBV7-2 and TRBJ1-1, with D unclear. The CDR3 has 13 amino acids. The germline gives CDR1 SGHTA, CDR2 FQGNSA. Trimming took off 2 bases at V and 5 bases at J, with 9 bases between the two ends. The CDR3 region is CASSLQSATEAFF. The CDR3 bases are TGTGCCAGCAGCTTACAAAGTGCAACTGAAGCTTTCTTT.

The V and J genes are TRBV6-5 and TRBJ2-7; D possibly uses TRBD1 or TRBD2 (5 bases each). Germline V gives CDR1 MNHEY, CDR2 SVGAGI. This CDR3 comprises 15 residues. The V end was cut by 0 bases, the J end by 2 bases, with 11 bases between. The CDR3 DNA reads TGTGCCAGCAGTTACTCGAGGGCAGGGACCTACGAGCAGTACTTC. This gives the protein CASSYSRAGTYEQYF.

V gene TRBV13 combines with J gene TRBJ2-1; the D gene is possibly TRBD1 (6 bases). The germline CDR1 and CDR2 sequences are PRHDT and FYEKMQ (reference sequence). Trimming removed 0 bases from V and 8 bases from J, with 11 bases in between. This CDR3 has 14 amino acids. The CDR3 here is CASSLGQGRDEQFF. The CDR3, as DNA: TGTGCCAGCAGCTTAGGACAGGGTCGCGATGAGCAGTTCTTC.

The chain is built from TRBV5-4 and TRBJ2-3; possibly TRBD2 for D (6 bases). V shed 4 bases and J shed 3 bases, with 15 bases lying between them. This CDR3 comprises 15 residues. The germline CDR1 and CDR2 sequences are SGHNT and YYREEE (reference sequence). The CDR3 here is CASSPGHGGTDTQYF. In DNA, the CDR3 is TGTGCCAGCAGCCCCGGACACGGAGGGACAGATACGCAGTATTTT.

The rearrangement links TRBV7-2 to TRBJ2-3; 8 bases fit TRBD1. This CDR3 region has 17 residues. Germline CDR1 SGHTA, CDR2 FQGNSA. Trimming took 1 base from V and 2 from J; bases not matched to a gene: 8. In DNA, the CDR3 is TGTGCCAGCAGCTTAGAGACCGGGACAGGCATCACAGATACGCAGTATTTT. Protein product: CASSLETGTGITDTQYF. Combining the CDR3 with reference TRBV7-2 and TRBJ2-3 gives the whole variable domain GAGVSQSPSNKVTEKGKDVELRCDPISGHTALYWYRQSLGQGLEFLIYFQGNSAPDKSGLPSDRFSAERTGGSVSTLTIQRTQQEDSAVYLCASSLETGTGITDTQYFGPGTRLTVL.

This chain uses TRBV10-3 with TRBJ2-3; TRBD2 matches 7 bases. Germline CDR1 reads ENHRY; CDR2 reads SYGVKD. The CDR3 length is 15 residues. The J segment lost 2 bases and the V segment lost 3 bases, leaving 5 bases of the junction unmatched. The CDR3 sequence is CAISDEGGPTDTQYF. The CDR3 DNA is TGTGCCATCAGTGACGAGGGAGGGCCCACAGATACGCAGTATTTT.

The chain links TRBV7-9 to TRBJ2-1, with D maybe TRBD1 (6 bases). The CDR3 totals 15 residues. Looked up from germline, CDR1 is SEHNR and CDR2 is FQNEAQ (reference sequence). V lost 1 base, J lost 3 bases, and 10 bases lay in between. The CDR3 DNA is TGTGCCAGCAGCTTAGTTTCAGGGGTCTACAATGAGCAGTTCTTC. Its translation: CASSLVSGVYNEQFF. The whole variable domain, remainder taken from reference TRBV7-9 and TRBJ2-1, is DTGVSQNPRHKITKRGQNVTFRCDPISEHNRLYWYRQTLGQGPEFLTYFQNEAQLEKSRLLSDRFSAERPKGSFSTLEIQRTEQGDSAMYLCASSLVSGVYNEQFFGPGTRLTVL.

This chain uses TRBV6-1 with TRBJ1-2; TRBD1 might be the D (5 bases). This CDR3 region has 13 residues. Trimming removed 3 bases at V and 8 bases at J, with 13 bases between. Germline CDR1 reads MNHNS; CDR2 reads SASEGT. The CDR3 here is CASSEGTLGGYTF. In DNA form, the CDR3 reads TGTGCCAGCAGTGAGGGGACGTTGGGAGGCTACACCTTC.

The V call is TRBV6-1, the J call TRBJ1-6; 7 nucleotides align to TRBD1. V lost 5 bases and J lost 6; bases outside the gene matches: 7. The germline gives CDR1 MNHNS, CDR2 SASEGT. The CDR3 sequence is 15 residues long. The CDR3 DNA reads TGTGCCAGCAGTTTTCGACAGGGATCTAATTCACCCCTCCACTTT. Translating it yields CASSFRQGSNSPLHF.

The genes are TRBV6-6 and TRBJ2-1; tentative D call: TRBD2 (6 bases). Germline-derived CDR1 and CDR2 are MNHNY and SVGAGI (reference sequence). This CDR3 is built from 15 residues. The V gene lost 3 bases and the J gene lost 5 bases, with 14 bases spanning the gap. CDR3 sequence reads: CASSYFAGEDNEQFF. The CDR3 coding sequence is TGTGCCAGCAGTTATTTCGCTGGGGAGGACAATGAGCAGTTCTTC.

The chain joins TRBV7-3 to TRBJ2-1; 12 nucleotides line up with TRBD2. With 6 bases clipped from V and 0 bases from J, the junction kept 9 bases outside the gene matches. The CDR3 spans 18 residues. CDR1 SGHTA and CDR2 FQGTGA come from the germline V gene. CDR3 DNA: TGTGCCAGCAGTACTAGCGGGGGGTCTTCTAGCTCCTACAATGAGCAGTTCTTC. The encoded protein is CASSTSGGSSSSYNEQFF.

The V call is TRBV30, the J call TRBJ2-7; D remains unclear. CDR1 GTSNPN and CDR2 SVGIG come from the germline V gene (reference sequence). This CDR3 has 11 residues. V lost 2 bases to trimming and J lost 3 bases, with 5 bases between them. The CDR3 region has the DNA TGTGCCTGGAGTAATCGCTACGAGCAGTACTTC. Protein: CAWSNRYEQYF.

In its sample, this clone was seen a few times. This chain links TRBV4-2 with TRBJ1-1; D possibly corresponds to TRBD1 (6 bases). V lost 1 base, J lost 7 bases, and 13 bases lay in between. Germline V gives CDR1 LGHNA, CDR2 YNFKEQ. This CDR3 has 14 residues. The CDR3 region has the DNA TGTGCCAGCAGCCAAGGTGACAGGAGCTTTGAAGCTTTCTTT. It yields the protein CASSQGDRSFEAFF.

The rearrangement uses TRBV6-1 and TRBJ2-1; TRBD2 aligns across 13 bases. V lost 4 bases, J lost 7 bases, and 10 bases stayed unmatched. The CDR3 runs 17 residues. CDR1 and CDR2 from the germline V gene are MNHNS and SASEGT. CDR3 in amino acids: CASSVTSGGLAGNEQFF. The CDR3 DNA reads TGTGCCAGCAGTGTGACTAGCGGGGGGTTAGCGGGGAATGAGCAGTTCTTC.

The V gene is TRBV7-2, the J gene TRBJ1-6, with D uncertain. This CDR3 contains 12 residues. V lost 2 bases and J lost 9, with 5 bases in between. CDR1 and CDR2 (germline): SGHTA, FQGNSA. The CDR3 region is CASSLRVSPLHF. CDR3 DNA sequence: TGTGCCAGCAGCTTAAGGGTTTCACCCCTCCACTTT.

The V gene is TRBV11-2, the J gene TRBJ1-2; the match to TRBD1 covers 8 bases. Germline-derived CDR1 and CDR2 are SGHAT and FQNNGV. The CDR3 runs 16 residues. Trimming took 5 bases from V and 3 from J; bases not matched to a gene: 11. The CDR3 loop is CASSPGQGRADYGYTF. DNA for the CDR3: TGTGCCAGCAGCCCCGGACAGGGACGGGCCGACTATGGCTACACCTTC.

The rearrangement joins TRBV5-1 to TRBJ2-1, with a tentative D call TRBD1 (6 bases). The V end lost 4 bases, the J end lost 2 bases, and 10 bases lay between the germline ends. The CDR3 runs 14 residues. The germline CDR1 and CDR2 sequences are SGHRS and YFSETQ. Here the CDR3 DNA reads TGCGCCAGCAGCCTCCAGGGGACCTACAATGAGCAGTTCTTC. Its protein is CASSLQGTYNEQFF.

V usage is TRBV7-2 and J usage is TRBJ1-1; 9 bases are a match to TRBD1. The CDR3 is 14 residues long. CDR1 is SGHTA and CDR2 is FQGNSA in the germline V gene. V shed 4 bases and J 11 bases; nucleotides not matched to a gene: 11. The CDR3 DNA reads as TGTGCCAGCAGCTCCTTTGGACAGGGGACGCGCGCTTTCTTT. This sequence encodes CASSSFGQGTRAFF.

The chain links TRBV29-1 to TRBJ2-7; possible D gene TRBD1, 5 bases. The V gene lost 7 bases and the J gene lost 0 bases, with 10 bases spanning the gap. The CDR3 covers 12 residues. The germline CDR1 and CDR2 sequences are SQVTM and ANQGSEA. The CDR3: CSGKDTSYEQYF. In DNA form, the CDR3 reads TGCAGCGGAAAGGACACCTCCTACGAGCAGTACTTC.

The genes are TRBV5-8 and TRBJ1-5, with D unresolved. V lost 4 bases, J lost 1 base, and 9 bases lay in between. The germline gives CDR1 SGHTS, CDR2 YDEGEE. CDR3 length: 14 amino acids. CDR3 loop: CASSRGRSNQPQHF. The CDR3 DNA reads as TGTGCCAGCAGCCGCGGACGAAGCAATCAGCCCCAGCATTTT. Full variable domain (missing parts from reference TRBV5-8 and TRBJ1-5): EAGVTQSPTHLIKTRGQQATLRCSPISGHTSVYWYQQALGLGLQFLLWYDEGEERNRGNFPPRFSGRQFPNYSSELNVNALELEDSALYLCASSRGRSNQPQHFGDGTRLSIL.

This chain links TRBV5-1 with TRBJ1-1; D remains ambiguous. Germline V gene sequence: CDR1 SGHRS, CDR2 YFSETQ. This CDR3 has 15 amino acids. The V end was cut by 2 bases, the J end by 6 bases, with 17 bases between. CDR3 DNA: TGCGCCAGCAGCTTTGGAAGGGCCTTTGGCGCTGAAGCTTTCTTT. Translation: CASSFGRAFGAEAFF. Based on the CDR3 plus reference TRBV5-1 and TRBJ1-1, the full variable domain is KAGVTQTPRYLIKTRGQQVTLSCSPISGHRSVSWYQQTPGQGLQFLFEYFSETQRNKGNFPGRFSGRQFSNSRSEMNVSTLELGDSALYLCASSFGRAFGAEAFFGQGTRLTVV.

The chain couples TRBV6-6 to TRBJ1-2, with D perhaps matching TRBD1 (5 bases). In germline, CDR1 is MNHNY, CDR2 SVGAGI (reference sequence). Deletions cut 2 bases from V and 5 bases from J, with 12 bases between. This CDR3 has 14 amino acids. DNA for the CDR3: TGTGCCAGCAGTTACGGGGACCGAGAATATGGCTACACCTTC. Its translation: CASSYGDREYGYTF.

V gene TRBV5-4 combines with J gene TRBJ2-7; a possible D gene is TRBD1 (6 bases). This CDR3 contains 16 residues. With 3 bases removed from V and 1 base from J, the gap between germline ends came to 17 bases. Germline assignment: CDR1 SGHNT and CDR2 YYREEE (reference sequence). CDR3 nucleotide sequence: TGTGCCAGCAGCTCGGGGCCGGACAGTTATTCCTACGAGCAGTACTTC. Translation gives CASSSGPDSYSYEQYF.

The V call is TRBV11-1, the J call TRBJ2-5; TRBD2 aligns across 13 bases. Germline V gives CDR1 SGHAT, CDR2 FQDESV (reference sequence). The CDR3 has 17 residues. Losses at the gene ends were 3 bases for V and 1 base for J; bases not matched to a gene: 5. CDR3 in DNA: TGTGCCAGCAGCTTGGGAAGGACTAGCGGGGGCCAAGAGACCCAGTACTTC. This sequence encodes CASSLGRTSGGQETQYF.